This T cell receptor beta chain was sequenced in a study of T-cell reconstitution after alpha-beta-depleted transplantation in children. Overall study findings and caveats: One year after transplant, T-cell counts and diversity came mostly from newly produced T cells. Expanded clones from the graft, numbering several hundred, reportedly supplied alpha-beta T cells about two months after transplant. At day 60, the high TCRbeta diversity found in some patients originated from recipient T cells and thymic progenitors that had survived.

A word on this clonotype: As yet, its antigen is unknown. One end of the junction fails to match germline, which may point to a read error.

It was with unique molecular identifiers that the TCRbeta library was prepared. TCRdb re-called the PCR reads through MiXCR, storing one row per CDR3 protein. The repertoire holds hundreds of thousands of distinct CDR3 sequences, with 10% to 15% as singletons. The CDR3 is 14 residues long. Germline V gene data show CDR1 as SGHTA and CDR2 as FQGNSA. This material consisted of PBMCs, mostly from graft donor cells, taken 360 days after TCRalphabeta/CD19-depleted stem cell transplant. V and J are TRBV7-2 and TRBJ2-7; 8 positions match TRBD2. The receptor was derived from a male patient younger than 18 who had a stem cell transplant for acute myeloid leukemia, so the T cells may come from the graft donor. CDR3 bases: TGTGCCAGCAGCCTAGCCGGGACTAGGTACGAGCAGTACTTC. Translated, it gives CASSLAGTRYEQYF.